Each of the 30 T cell receptor beta chains below was sequenced from the same sample in a study of blood T cell repertoires in COVID-19 (dated by TCRdb to between 2020 and 2021). The library came from the immunoSEQ multiplex PCR assay. Not all clones reach the TCRdb copy of this immuneACCESS table, which keeps in-frame sequences only. Checked studies attribute under half of the gap to unresolved V genes and leave the rest unexplained. In this sample the table shows approximately 490,000 clones, approximately 86% of which occur a single time. Under 0.75% of the sample lies in the top ten. The sequencing input was PBMCs or T cells enriched from blood (not recorded which). The receptor set was obtained from a woman aged 18-29 years who had recovered from COVID-19.

The chain has TRBV7-6 and TRBJ1-1; possibly TRBD1 for D (6 bases). Germline loops: CDR1 SGHVS, CDR2 FNYEAQ. The CDR3 has 16 amino acids. Between the trimmed V and J ends, which lost 3 bases and 0 bases, there was a span of 14 bases. The CDR3 coding sequence is TGTGCCAGCAGCTTCGGGACACTAGAAGTGAACACTGAAGCTTTCTTT. Its protein is CASSFGTLEVNTEAFF. The full variable domain, completed using reference TRBV7-6 and TRBJ1-1, is GAGVSQSPRYKVTKRGQDVALRCDPISGHVSLYWYRQALGQGPEFLTYFNYEAQQDKSGLPNDRFSAERPEGSISTLTIQRTEQRDSAMYRCASSFGTLEVNTEAFFGQGTRLTVV.

The CDR3 sequence: CASSPGTGKAYGYTF. The CDR3, as DNA: TGTGCCAGCTCTCCCGGGACAGGTAAAGCCTATGGCTACACCTTC. V is TRBV18 and J is TRBJ1-2; 8 bases map to TRBD1. V shed 6 bases, J shed 4 bases, and the junction held 10 bases outside the gene matches. The germline gives CDR1 KGHSH, CDR2 LQKENI. The CDR3 has 15 amino acids.

J is TRBJ2-5 and V is TRBV10-2; TRBD1 might be the D (5 bases). V lost 5 bases and J lost 5, with 12 bases in between. The CDR3 has 13 residues. Germline V gives CDR1 WSHSY, CDR2 SAAADI. The CDR3 nucleotides are TGCGCCAGCAGTCCGAGGCCAGGGGAGACCCAGTACTTC. It is translated as CASSPRPGETQYF.

CDR3 residues: CASSPPAGTAGTEAFF. In DNA, the CDR3 is TGTGCCAGCAGCCCCCCGGCCGGGACGGCGGGGACTGAAGCTTTCTTT. The J gene is TRBJ1-1, the V gene TRBV28; D is possibly TRBD1 (5 bases). V dropped 6 bases and J dropped 5 bases, with 22 bases sitting between them. This CDR3 comprises 16 residues. From germline, CDR1 is MDHEN and CDR2 SYDVKM. The whole variable domain, remainder taken from reference TRBV28 and TRBJ1-1, is DVKVTQSSRYLVKRTGEKVFLECVQDMDHENMFWYRQDPGLGLRLIYFSYDVKMKEKGDIPEGYSVSREKKERFSLILESASTNQTSMYLCASSPPAGTAGTEAFFGQGTRLTVV.

The rearrangement links TRBV6-2 or TRBV6-3 to TRBJ1-6; weak D call: TRBD1 (5 bases). Germline values: CDR1 MNHEY, CDR2 SVGEGT. With 6 bases removed from V and 5 bases from J, the gap between germline ends came to 11 bases. CDR3 length: 14 residues. CDR3 DNA sequence: TGTGCCAGCAGCCTGACAGAGAATAATTCACCCCTCCACTTT. Its translation: CASSLTENNSPLHF.

The V gene is TRBV18, the J gene TRBJ2-1, with a weak D call TRBD1 (6 bases). Germline V gives CDR1 KGHSH, CDR2 LQKENI. This CDR3 has 14 amino acids. V was pared by 3 bases and J by 7 bases, with 13 bases between. CDR3 sequence (DNA): TGTGCCAGCTCACCTAGACAGGAACAGAATGAGCAGTTCTTC. It yields the protein CASSPRQEQNEQFF.

The gene calls are TRBV7-8 and TRBJ2-7; D is possibly TRBD2 (6 bases). The germline V and J ends were trimmed by 8 bases and 6 bases, with 23 bases remaining between them. CDR3 length: 15 amino acids. Germline CDR1 is SGHVS and CDR2 is FQNEAQ. The CDR3 is CASELEGNIIREQYF. The DNA of the CDR3 is TGTGCCAGCGAGTTGGAGGGCAACATAATCCGCGAGCAGTACTTC.

The chain carries TRBV4-1 and TRBJ1-4; the D is unclear. Germline V gives CDR1 MGHRA, CDR2 YSYEKL. The CDR3 consists of 16 residues. The V and J ends lost 1 base and 3 bases respectively, with 12 bases between them. CDR3 nucleotide sequence: TGCGCCAGCAGCCAAGGCGCCGGGAGAGCTAATGAAAAACTGTTTTTT. Its translation is CASSQGAGRANEKLFF.

The chain is built from TRBV3-1 (or the pseudogene TRBV3-2) and TRBJ2-3, with 14 bases identical to TRBD2. The CDR3 extends over 16 amino acids. The trim removed 4 bases at V and 0 bases at J, leaving 0 bases unmatched. Germline loops: CDR1 LGHDT, CDR2 YNNKEL (reference sequence). The CDR3 is CASSRTSGGSTDTQYF. Here the CDR3 DNA reads TGTGCCAGCAGCCGGACTAGCGGGGGGAGCACAGATACGCAGTATTTT.

The V gene is TRBV3-1 (or the pseudogene TRBV3-2), the J gene TRBJ2-1; 7 positions agree with TRBD1. This CDR3 comprises 14 residues. CDR1 and CDR2 (germline): LGHDT, YNNKEL (reference sequence). Losses at the gene ends were 0 bases for V and 12 bases for J; bases not matched to a gene: 8. CDR3 in amino acids: CASSQEPTGSMQFF. CDR3 in DNA: TGTGCCAGCAGCCAAGAACCGACAGGGTCAATGCAGTTCTTC.

V and J are TRBV24-1 and TRBJ1-1; 9 bases are shared with TRBD1. V shed 7 bases and J 4 bases; nucleotides not matched to a gene: 3. The germline CDR1 and CDR2 sequences are KGHDR and SFDVKD. CDR3 length: 13 residues. The CDR3: CATSKTGGTEAFF. CDR3 coding DNA: TGTGCCACCAGCAAGACAGGGGGCACTGAAGCTTTCTTT.

This clone turned up a few times. The chain links TRBV5-6 to TRBJ1-2, with a tentative D call TRBD1 (5 bases). The CDR3 loop spans 16 amino acids. With 1 base removed from V and 8 bases from J, the gap between germline ends came to 21 bases. Germline CDR1 is SGHDT and CDR2 is YYEEEE. CDR3 in DNA: TGTGCCAGCAGCTTGCCGGGGGACCCCGGGGCGCAAGGCTACACCTTC. As protein: CASSLPGDPGAQGYTF. Full variable domain (remainder filled in from reference TRBV5-6 and TRBJ1-2): DAGVTQSPTHLIKTRGQQVTLRCSPKSGHDTVSWYQQALGQGPQFIFQYYEEEERQRGNFPDRFSGHQFPNYSSELNVNALLLGDSALYLCASSLPGDPGAQGYTFGSGTRLTVV.

This chain connects TRBV28 to TRBJ1-6; no reliable D call. The CDR3 extends over 12 amino acids. Germline-derived CDR1 and CDR2 are MDHEN and SYDVKM. The V end lost 10 bases, the J end lost 10 bases, and 14 bases lay between the germline ends. The chain's CDR3 is CAIEGEDSPLHF. CDR3 coding DNA: TGTGCCATTGAGGGTGAGGACTCACCCCTCCACTTT.

This clone was recorded once. This chain uses TRBV7-2 with TRBJ2-3; tentative D call: TRBD1 (7 bases). CDR1 is SGHTA, CDR2 FQGNSA, per germline. Trimming took 5 bases from V and 1 from J, leaving 16 bases between them. The CDR3 contains 16 residues. The CDR3 reads CASSPPGGTGTDTQYF. The DNA of the CDR3 is TGTGCCAGCAGCCCCCCAGGGGGGACCGGCACAGATACGCAGTATTTT.

The V and J genes are TRBV7-2 and TRBJ1-1; a possible D gene is TRBD1 (5 bases). The V end lost 5 bases, the J end lost 6 bases, and 16 bases lay between the germline ends. The CDR3 is 14 amino acids. Germline V lookup: CDR1 SGHTA, CDR2 FQGNSA. The chain's CDR3 is CASSEPWGVPEAFF. The CDR3 DNA follows: TGTGCCAGCAGCGAGCCGTGGGGGGTTCCTGAAGCTTTCTTT.

This clone was seen a few times. The chain uses TRBV3-1 (or the pseudogene TRBV3-2) and TRBJ1-5; TRBD1 might be the D (5 bases). Trimming left V 4 bases short and J 4 bases short, with 11 bases between. The CDR3 extends over 14 amino acids. CDR1 and CDR2 from the germline V gene are LGHDT and YNNKEL (reference sequence). CDR3 bases: TGTGCCAGCAGCCGGTCACGGGGGAATCAGCCCCAGCATTTT. Amino acid sequence: CASSRSRGNQPQHF.

This clone was seen a handful of times. The rearrangement joins TRBV5-1 to TRBJ1-3; 8 nucleotides align to TRBD1. Germline loops: CDR1 SGHRS, CDR2 YFSETQ. The CDR3 covers 17 residues. Germline trimming cut 5 bases from V and 0 bases from J; bases unmatched to any gene: 10. The CDR3 DNA is TGCGCCAGCAGGCTTACCGGGACAGGCCTCTCTGGAAACACCATATATTTT. This encodes CASRLTGTGLSGNTIYF.

CDR3 sequence: CASSRFSSGASYNEQFF. In DNA, the CDR3 is TGTGCCAGCAGTCGTTTCTCTAGCGGGGCCTCCTACAATGAGCAGTTCTTC. This rearrangement joins TRBV5-4 to TRBJ2-1; 9 positions match TRBD2. The ends lost 5 bases at V and 0 bases at J; junction bases unmatched: 9. The CDR3 is 17 residues long. Germline-derived CDR1 and CDR2 are SGHNT and YYREEE (reference sequence).

The rearrangement uses TRBV10-3 and TRBJ1-2, with D possibly TRBD1 on 5 matching bases. Germline V gene sequence: CDR1 ENHRY, CDR2 SYGVKD. Trimming pared 2 bases from V and 4 bases from J, leaving 8 bases between. The CDR3 sequence is 13 residues long. For the CDR3, the DNA is TGTGCCATCAGTGAGAGCAGGGTCTATGGCTACACCTTC. Protein product: CAISESRVYGYTF.

With respect to this clone: The same CDR3 arises from other DNA sequences in this sample as well. The chain has TRBV19 and TRBJ1-1; no definite D call. Trimming took 5 bases from V and 2 from J, leaving 12 bases between them. From germline, CDR1 is LNHDA and CDR2 SQIVND (reference sequence). This CDR3 spans 14 amino acids. As DNA, the CDR3 is TGTGCCAGTAGTCGCGGGAACTTAAACACTGAAGCTTTCTTT. As protein: CASSRGNLNTEAFF.

This rearrangement joins TRBV11-2 to TRBJ2-1, with a weak D call TRBD2 (6 bases). This CDR3 is built from 16 residues. Trimming left V 6 bases short and J 4 bases short, with 19 bases between. Germline V gene lookup returns CDR1 SGHAT and CDR2 FQNNGV. In DNA form, the CDR3 reads TGTGCCAGCAGTCCCTTATCGGGACTCCAATACAATGAGCAGTTCTTC. Amino acids: CASSPLSGLQYNEQFF.

The V gene is TRBV7-9, the J gene TRBJ2-3, with TRBD2 matching 10 bases. Germline lookup yields CDR1 SEHNR and CDR2 FQNEAQ (reference sequence). The V segment lost 4 bases and the J segment 2 bases; nucleotides outside the gene matches: 15. There are 19 residues in the CDR3. This CDR3 reads CASSSLRFLAGASTDTQYF. The CDR3 coding sequence is TGTGCCAGCAGCTCCCTAAGGTTTCTAGCGGGGGCCTCCACAGATACGCAGTATTTT.

J is TRBJ1-1 and V is TRBV28; D gene unclear. CDR1 is MDHEN, CDR2 SYDVKM, per germline. The CDR3 spans 16 residues. Trimming pared 4 bases from V and 6 bases from J, leaving 21 bases between. CDR3 loop: CASSYVELGSLAEAFF. The CDR3 DNA is TGTGCCAGCAGTTACGTCGAATTGGGGAGTTTGGCTGAAGCTTTCTTT.

There are a few counts of this clone. V and J are TRBV7-2 and TRBJ1-1; the D is unclear. CDR1 and CDR2 (germline): SGHTA, FQGNSA. V shed 3 bases and J shed 5 bases, with 13 bases lying between them. The CDR3 covers 14 residues. DNA of the CDR3: TGTGCCAGCAGCTTTAGGCTCGGGAGGACTGAAGCTTTCTTT. This translates into CASSFRLGRTEAFF.

This chain connects TRBV3-1 (or the pseudogene TRBV3-2) to TRBJ1-1; D not certain. Trimming took off 1 base at V and 7 bases at J, with 7 bases between the two ends. Germline lookup yields CDR1 LGHDT and CDR2 YNNKEL (reference sequence). The CDR3 contains 12 residues. The CDR3 is CASSQGAGEAFF. The CDR3, as DNA: TGTGCCAGCAGCCAAGGGGCGGGTGAAGCTTTCTTT.

This clone was found a few times. The chain uses TRBV28 and TRBJ1-2, with 8 bases fitting TRBD1. The ends lost 8 bases at V and 0 bases at J; junction bases unmatched: 14. The CDR3 covers 17 residues. Germline V CDR1 and CDR2: MDHEN, SYDVKM. CDR3 sequence reads: CASQTSGQVGANYGYTF. The CDR3 DNA is TGTGCCAGCCAAACTTCGGGACAGGTGGGGGCTAACTATGGCTACACCTTC.

The rearrangement uses TRBV28 and TRBJ2-2, with 7 bases aligning to TRBD1. V dropped 6 bases and J dropped 0; count of bases not matched to a gene: 7. From germline, CDR1 is MDHEN and CDR2 SYDVKM. CDR3 size: 16 residues. Here the CDR3 DNA reads TGTGCCAGCAGGGCCCAAGGGGGCACGAACACCGGGGAGCTGTTTTTT. Translating it yields CASRAQGGTNTGELFF.

This chain uses TRBV2 with TRBJ1-2, with 7 nucleotides matching TRBD1. V lost 6 bases to trimming and J lost 8 bases; unmatched junction nucleotides: 9. This CDR3 is 13 amino acids long. Per germline, CDR1 SNHLY and CDR2 FYNNEI. The CDR3, as DNA: TGTGCCAGCAGAAAGACAGGGACGCCGGGCTACACCTTC. This translates into CASRKTGTPGYTF.

This rearrangement joins TRBV2 to TRBJ1-1, with a possible D match to TRBD1 (6 bases). Trimming pared 6 bases from V and 4 bases from J, leaving 15 bases between. This CDR3 contains 14 residues. CDR1 and CDR2 (germline): SNHLY, FYNNEI. CDR3 DNA sequence: TGTGCCAGCAGACTCGGACAGCCGGGCACTGAAGCTTTCTTT. Residues: CASRLGQPGTEAFF. Using reference TRBV2 and TRBJ1-1 for the parts outside the CDR3, the full variable domain is EPEVTQTPSHQVTQMGQEVILRCVPISNHLYFYWYRQILGQKVEFLVSFYNNEISEKSEIFDDQFSVERPDGSNFTLKIRSTKLEDSAMYFCASRLGQPGTEAFFGQGTRLTVV.

This clone was seen only once. This chain's CDR3 is CASSQVPGGIYEQFF. Written as DNA, the CDR3 is TGCGCCAGCAGCCAAGTCCCGGGGGGGATCTATGAGCAGTTCTTC. This chain joins TRBV4-1 and TRBJ2-1; 8 bases are a match to TRBD2. The CDR3 has 15 residues. The junction had 7 bases not matched to a gene; V was cut back by 1 base and J by 8 bases. Looked up from germline, CDR1 is MGHRA and CDR2 is YSYEKL.